These T cell receptor beta chains were read from a single sample in a study of shared clonotypes between healthy human individuals. Libraries were prepared by immunoSEQ multiplex PCR; TCRdb keeps only in-frame clonotypes and omits some of them. The data contain 1,100,000 or so clones, around 78% of them singletons. The sequenced sample consisted of memory CD4+ T cells from PBMCs. The receptors originated from a man aged 18 to 29 in good health. Some clones in this sample may be carry-over from other donors' samples. The CDR3 runs from the conserved cysteine through the conserved F or W. Each record gives: J gene, D gene, V gene, clone size, CDR3 DNA, CDR3 protein. D genes are given only for firm matches. Clone size is given for some rows only: seen once, a few or many times, or a class if the clone is expanded.

J: TRBJ2-1; D: -; V: TRBV30; size: many; DNA: TGTGCCTGGAGTGTGGGCCCTTACAATGAGCAGTTCTTC; CDR3: CAWSVGPYNEQFF
J: TRBJ1-3; D: -; V: TRBV28; size: many; DNA: TGTGCCAGCAGACGGGACCTTACTGGAAACACCATATATTTT; CDR3: CASRRDLTGNTIYF
J: TRBJ1-2; D: -; V: TRBV27; size: -; DNA: TGTGCCAAACAGGATTCGGACTATGGCTACACCTTC; CDR3: CAKQDSDYGYTF
J: TRBJ2-7; D: -; V: TRBV2; size: -; DNA: TGTGCCAGCAGTCGGGGATCCTACGAGCAGTACTTC; CDR3: CASSRGSYEQYF
J: TRBJ1-5; D: -; V: TRBV5-1; size: -; DNA: TGCGCCAGCAGCGGAGAGGGGGGTGATCAGCCCCAGCATTTT; CDR3: CASSGEGGDQPQHF
J: TRBJ2-1; D: TRBD1; V: TRBV5-4; size: once; DNA: TGTGCCAGCAGCTCGACAGGGGGCAATGAGCAGTTCTTC; CDR3: CASSSTGGNEQFF
J: TRBJ1-1; D: -; V: TRBV5-1; size: few; DNA: TGCGCCAGCAGCTTGGGGGCACCCTCATACACTGAAGCTTTCTTT; CDR3: CASSLGAPSYTEAFF
J: TRBJ2-7; D: TRBD1; V: TRBV11-2; size: once; DNA: TGTGCCAGCAGCTCCGGGACAGGGGGCTTTTACGAGCAGTACTTC; CDR3: CASSSGTGGFYEQYF
J: TRBJ1-4; D: -; V: TRBV18; size: -; DNA: TGTGCCAGCTCACCACTATACGGGGCTGAAAAACTGTTTTTT; CDR3: CASSPLYGAEKLFF
J: TRBJ1-4; D: -; V: TRBV28; size: -; DNA: TGTGCCAGCAGCCAATCGGGATGGGGGGGTGGTGAAAAACTGTTTTTT; CDR3: CASSQSGWGGGEKLFF
J: TRBJ2-5; D: -; V: TRBV4-2; size: -; DNA: TGTGCCAGCAGCCAAAGTACCCGGGAGACCCAGTACTTC; CDR3: CASSQSTRETQYF
J: TRBJ1-4; D: TRBD1; V: TRBV4-1; size: once; DNA: TGCGCCAGCAGCCGTGGACAGGGGGCGGGCAATGAAAAACTGTTTTTT; CDR3: CASSRGQGAGNEKLFF
J: TRBJ1-3; D: TRBD1; V: TRBV9; size: -; DNA: TGTGCCAGCAGCGTCGGGACAGGTGGAGGAAACACCATATATTTT; CDR3: CASSVGTGGGNTIYF
J: TRBJ2-3; D: -; V: TRBV29-1; size: -; DNA: TGCAGCGTTGCTGACACAGATACGCAGTATTTT; CDR3: CSVADTDTQYF
J: TRBJ2-3; D: -; V: TRBV7-2; size: -; DNA: TGTGCCAGCAGCTTAGACGGGCAGCCCACAGATACGCAGTATTTT; CDR3: CASSLDGQPTDTQYF
J: TRBJ2-5; D: -; V: TRBV2; size: -; DNA: TGTGCCAGCAGTAGATCGAGAACGCAAGAGACCCAGTACTTC; CDR3: CASSRSRTQETQYF
J: TRBJ2-5; D: TRBD2; V: TRBV29-1; size: -; DNA: TGCAGCGTTTGGACTAGCGGGAGGCCTCGCCAAGAGACCCAGTACTTC; CDR3: CSVWTSGRPRQETQYF
J: TRBJ2-7; D: TRBD1; V: TRBV4-3; size: once; DNA: TGCGCCAGCAGCCGCGACAGGGTACTGTACGAGCAGTACTTC; CDR3: CASSRDRVLYEQYF
J: TRBJ2-4; D: TRBD2; V: TRBV6-6; size: -; DNA: TGTGCCAGCAGTCCGAGCGGGAGCAGGCGAGACATTCAGTACTTC; CDR3: CASSPSGSRRDIQYF
J: TRBJ1-4; D: -; V: TRBV11-2; size: -; DNA: TGTGCCAGCAGCCGGACCTCAGGGCTGGATGAAAAACTGTTTTTT; CDR3: CASSRTSGLDEKLFF
J: TRBJ2-3; D: TRBD1; V: TRBV11-3; size: few; DNA: TGTGCCAGCAGCTTAGGGGGGAGACAGGGTGAAGCAGATACGCAGTATTTT; CDR3: CASSLGGRQGEADTQYF
J: TRBJ2-7; D: TRBD1; V: TRBV15; size: -; DNA: TGTGCCACCAGCAGGGGGGACGACAGGGATTCCTACGAGCAGTACTTC; CDR3: CATSRGDDRDSYEQYF
J: TRBJ2-6; D: -; V: TRBV19; size: -; DNA: TGTGCCAGTCAAAACCGACAGGCGACGACTATAAGCTCTGGGGCCAACGTCCTGACTTTC; CDR3: CASQNRQATTISSGANVLTF
J: TRBJ2-1; D: -; V: TRBV21-1; size: -; DNA: TGTGCCAGCAGCCGTCAGGGACAGGGGACCTGCGGGAGGTCTTGGAATGAGCAGTTCTTC; CDR3: CASSRQGQGTCGRSWNEQFF
J: TRBJ2-2; D: -; V: TRBV7-8; size: once; DNA: TGTGCCAGCAGCCAAAGCATTGTAAGGAGGGGCACCGGGGAGCTGTTTTTT; CDR3: CASSQSIVRRGTGELFF
J: TRBJ1-1; D: -; V: TRBV5-4; size: -; DNA: TGTGCCAGCAGCTTTCAGGGTTCCGGTGAAGCTTTCTTT; CDR3: CASSFQGSGEAFF
J: TRBJ2-7; D: TRBD1; V: TRBV30; size: -; DNA: TGTGCCTGGAGTGCGGCAGGGGGACACTCCTACGAGCAGTACTTC; CDR3: CAWSAAGGHSYEQYF
J: TRBJ2-1; D: -; V: TRBV5-6; size: -; DNA: TGTGCCAGCAGCTTGACAGGTTACAATGAGCAGTTCTTC; CDR3: CASSLTGYNEQFF
J: TRBJ2-5; D: TRBD2; V: TRBV7-8; size: -; DNA: TGTGCCAGCAGCGTACGGGACATTGGACTAGCGGGAGGGGCCCAGTACTTC; CDR3: CASSVRDIGLAGGAQYF
J: TRBJ1-2; D: TRBD1; V: TRBV5-8; size: -; DNA: TGTGCCAGCAGCTGGGACAGACTGTCCTTGGCTAACTATGGCTACACCTTC; CDR3: CASSWDRLSLANYGYTF
J: TRBJ2-1; D: TRBD2; V: TRBV29-1; size: few; DNA: TGCAGCGTTTGGGCGGGAGTGGGAAATGAGCAGTTCTTC; CDR3: CSVWAGVGNEQFF
J: TRBJ1-1; D: -; V: TRBV6-1; size: -; DNA: TGTGCCAGCAGTGCCGGAACCGCCGGGGGCACTGAAGCTTTCTTT; CDR3: CASSAGTAGGTEAFF
J: TRBJ2-7; D: TRBD2; V: TRBV13; size: -; DNA: TGTGCCAGCAGGTTAGCGGGAGTGGTGGGGGAGCAGTACTTC; CDR3: CASRLAGVVGEQYF
J: TRBJ1-3; D: -; V: TRBV5-4; size: -; DNA: TGTGCCAGCAGCTATGGGGCGGCGGCGGGAGGAAACACCATATATTTT; CDR3: CASSYGAAAGGNTIYF
J: TRBJ2-7; D: TRBD1; V: TRBV27; size: -; DNA: TGTGCCAGCAGGCCGGGACAGCCGTACTACGAGCAGTACTTC; CDR3: CASRPGQPYYEQYF
J: TRBJ2-4; D: -; V: TRBV7-2; size: -; DNA: TGTGCCAGCAGCTTAGGGCTCTCAAACATTCAGTACTTC; CDR3: CASSLGLSNIQYF
J: TRBJ2-1; D: -; V: TRBV5-1; size: -; DNA: TGCGCCAGCAGCGGAGGGTACAATGAGCAGTTCTTC; CDR3: CASSGGYNEQFF
J: TRBJ2-2; D: -; V: TRBV30; size: -; DNA: TGTGCCTGGAGGACTAAGACCGGGGAGCTGTTTTTT; CDR3: CAWRTKTGELFF
J: TRBJ2-7; D: -; V: TRBV9; size: -; DNA: TGTGCCAGCAGCGTAGGGATTCAGAGGACGAGTAGCGGCTACTACGAGCAGTACTTC; CDR3: CASSVGIQRTSSGYYEQYF
J: TRBJ1-5; D: -; V: TRBV6-1; size: -; DNA: TGTGCCAGCAGTGTGGCGGGGGGTCGATGGCAGCCCCAGCATTTT; CDR3: CASSVAGGRWQPQHF
J: TRBJ2-7; D: -; V: TRBV5-6; size: once; DNA: TGTGCCAGCAGCTTTCTCAACGAGCAGTACTTC; CDR3: CASSFLNEQYF
J: TRBJ1-1; D: -; V: TRBV28; size: -; DNA: TGTGCCAGCAGTTTAAGGACTACCTATGAGCGAGCTTTCTTT; CDR3: CASSLRTTYERAFF
J: TRBJ2-5; D: -; V: TRBV6-1; size: -; DNA: TGTGCCAGCAGTGAATTAGGAGAGACCCAGTACTTC; CDR3: CASSELGETQYF
J: TRBJ2-5; D: -; V: TRBV9; size: -; DNA: TGTGCCAGCAGCGTAGACGCAAAGGTCGGGGGTGAGACCCAGTACTTC; CDR3: CASSVDAKVGGETQYF
J: TRBJ1-2; D: -; V: TRBV5-5; size: few; DNA: TGTGCCAGCAGCTTGACCTTTCGGCGAGATGGCTACACCTTC; CDR3: CASSLTFRRDGYTF
J: TRBJ2-3; D: -; V: TRBV7-8; size: -; DNA: TGTGCCAGCAGGATATCGTCTAGCACAGATACGCAGTATTTT; CDR3: CASRISSSTDTQYF
J: TRBJ2-3; D: -; V: TRBV11-2; size: -; DNA: TGTGCCAGCAGCTTATCCCTGTACACAGATACGCAGTATTTT; CDR3: CASSLSLYTDTQYF
J: TRBJ2-7; D: -; V: TRBV21-1; size: -; DNA: TGTGCCAGCACCACAGGGTTACCCGAGCAGTACTTC; CDR3: CASTTGLPEQYF
J: TRBJ1-1; D: TRBD1; V: TRBV7-3; size: -; DNA: TGTGCCAGCAGCCTAGGGGCAGGGGGCATGAACACTGAAGCTTTCTTT; CDR3: CASSLGAGGMNTEAFF
J: TRBJ2-4; D: -; V: TRBV7-2; size: -; DNA: TGTGCCAGCAGCCGTGTCGGGGGTCAAGCCAAAAACATTCAGTACTTC; CDR3: CASSRVGGQAKNIQYF
J: TRBJ1-5; D: -; V: TRBV28; size: -; DNA: TGTGCCAGCAAGCAGGCCTCGGGCCAGCCCCAGCATTTT; CDR3: CASKQASGQPQHF
J: TRBJ1-4; D: -; V: TRBV6-1; size: once; DNA: TGTGCCAGCAGTGAAGTAAGGGTTGCTAATGAAAAACTGTTTTTT; CDR3: CASSEVRVANEKLFF
J: TRBJ2-1; D: TRBD2; V: TRBV9; size: few; DNA: TGTGCCAGCAGTGGGACCATAGCGGGAGGGTCCCGGGAGGAGCAGTTCTTC; CDR3: CASSGTIAGGSREEQFF
J: TRBJ2-1; D: -; V: TRBV2; size: -; DNA: TGTGCCAGCAGCAGATTGGTTGAGCAGTTCTTC; CDR3: CASSRLVEQFF
J: TRBJ2-7; D: -; V: TRBV5-1; size: -; DNA: TGCGCCAGCAGCTTACAGGGAGGAATGAGTGAGCAGTACTTC; CDR3: CASSLQGGMSEQYF